This T cell receptor beta chain emerged from a study of OX40 agonist ivuxolimab in advanced cancers. In the study overall: Ivuxolimab, which is an agonistic anti-OX40 (CD134) antibody, was administered to the patients. Findings of the study overall: Antigen specificity was not determined for the expanded peripheral T cells.

To note about this clone: Antigen: not known.

Trimming shortened V by 3 bases and J by 11 bases, and 7 bases separated the two germline ends. CDR1 SQVTM and CDR2 ANQGSEA come from the germline V gene. The CDR3 runs to 9 residues. Assay used: immunoSEQ multiplex PCR; TCRdb lists only in-frame clones, some missing. This sample has some 65,000 clones; roughly 87% occur once, and the top ten carry 2.5% to 3%. The sequencing used CD4+ or CD8+ T cells sorted from blood, collected in a trial of the OX40 agonist ivuxolimab. The source is an adult with an advanced solid tumor such as melanoma, head and neck, liver or kidney cancer. The chain uses TRBV29-1 and TRBJ1-1; perhaps TRBD1 as D (5 bases). CDR3 nucleotide sequence: TGCAGCGTTGACGAGGGGGCTTTCTTT. Translated, it gives CSVDEGAFF.